The next 29 T cell receptor beta chains were all read from a single sample in a study of blood T cell repertoires in COVID-19. TCRdb's table, derived via immunoSEQ multiplex PCR, lists solely in-frame clones and lacks some. The repertoire has about 250,000 clones, approximately 89% of them found once; the top ten carry about 1.6%. Sequenced input: peripheral blood. The receptors were sampled from a woman in her sixties or seventies who had recovered from COVID-19.

The chain recombines TRBV5-1 with TRBJ2-3, with 11 bases matching TRBD2. This CDR3 region has 16 residues. CDR1 and CDR2 from the germline V gene are SGHRS and YFSETQ. V lost 3 bases, J lost 5 bases, and 8 bases stayed unmatched. The CDR3 coding sequence is TGCGCCAGCAGCTCGGAGACTAGCGGGGAGGGAGATACGCAGTATTTT. It is translated as CASSSETSGEGDTQYF.

J is TRBJ2-7 and V is TRBV6-5; D unresolved. V lost 6 bases and J lost 6, with 12 bases in between. Per germline, CDR1 MNHEY and CDR2 SVGAGI. There are 12 residues in the CDR3. The CDR3 spells CASRAVSGEQYF. CDR3 bases: TGTGCCAGCAGGGCCGTTTCGGGCGAGCAGTACTTC.

This chain joins TRBV5-1 and TRBJ2-1, with TRBD1 as a possible D gene (6 bases). Germline assignment: CDR1 SGHRS and CDR2 YFSETQ. The CDR3 has 19 amino acids. Trimming cost V 4 bases and J 4 bases, with 27 bases left between them. CDR3 region: CASSPSGRGPEDRYNEQFF. CDR3 in DNA: TGCGCCAGCAGCCCGTCGGGCAGGGGCCCGGAGGACCGATACAATGAGCAGTTCTTC.

The chain combines TRBV6-1 with TRBJ2-5; 9 bases are a match to TRBD2. The V gene end was trimmed by 0 bases and the J gene end by 7 bases; junction bases not matched to a gene: 9. CDR1 and CDR2 (germline): MNHNS, SASEGT. The CDR3 consists of 16 residues. The CDR3 sequence is CASSEARRGGAATQYF. The CDR3 DNA is TGTGCCAGCAGTGAAGCAAGACGCGGGGGGGCCGCGACCCAGTACTTC.

This chain links TRBV7-2 with TRBJ2-2; 11 bases line up with TRBD2. This CDR3 spans 18 amino acids. Trimming cost V 1 base and J 4 bases; bases outside gene matches: 8. CDR1 and CDR2 from the germline V gene are SGHTA and FQGNSA. CDR3 in amino acids: CASSLDLSSGGSTGELFF. For the CDR3, the DNA is TGTGCCAGCAGCTTAGATCTTTCTAGCGGGGGGAGCACCGGGGAGCTGTTTTTT.

This rearrangement joins TRBV7-9 to TRBJ1-4; D is unclear. The CDR3 length is 15 residues. V was cut by 1 base and J by 6 bases, with 12 bases left in between. The germline V gene has CDR1 SEHNR and CDR2 FQNEAQ (reference sequence). This chain's CDR3 is CASSLVAGIDEKLFF. The CDR3 DNA is TGTGCCAGCAGCTTAGTCGCCGGGATAGATGAAAAACTGTTTTTT.

The chain combines TRBV11-3 with TRBJ2-1; a weak D match, TRBD1 (5 bases). V was shortened by 0 bases and J by 8 bases, with 8 bases between the two germline ends. Germline V gene sequence: CDR1 SGHNT, CDR2 YENEEA. This CDR3 region has 13 residues. The CDR3 DNA follows: TGTGCCAGCAGCTTAGAGTTAGGGGATGAGCAGTTCTTC. It codes for CASSLELGDEQFF.

The rearrangement links TRBV15 to TRBJ1-2, with 8 bases fitting TRBD1. The germline V gene has CDR1 LNHNV and CDR2 YYDKDF (reference sequence). J gave up 3 bases and V 5 bases, and 11 bases lay outside the gene matches. This CDR3 spans 16 amino acids. CDR3 sequence (DNA): TGTGCCACCAGCGGGTGGCAGGGGGCTATCCACTATGGCTACACCTTC. This encodes CATSGWQGAIHYGYTF. The whole variable domain, remainder taken from reference TRBV15 and TRBJ1-2, is DAMVIQNPRYQVTQFGKPVTLSCSQTLNHNVMYWYQQKSSQAPKLLFHYYDKDFNNEADTPDNFQSRRPNTSFCFLDIRSPGLGDTAMYLCATSGWQGAIHYGYTFGSGTRLTVV.

The gene calls are TRBV9 and TRBJ1-5; 9 bases are shared with TRBD1. CDR1 and CDR2 (germline): SGDLS, YYNGEE. This CDR3 spans 14 amino acids. After removal of 3 bases from V and 4 bases from J, the junction contained 2 bases not matched to a gene. The CDR3 spells CASSAGQGNQPQHF. The CDR3 DNA sequence: TGTGCCAGCAGCGCCGGACAGGGGAATCAGCCCCAGCATTTT.

V gene TRBV19 combines with J gene TRBJ2-5; 9 bases fit TRBD1. V shed 9 bases, J shed 2 bases, and the junction held 10 bases outside the gene matches. Germline V gives CDR1 LNHDA, CDR2 SQIVND (reference sequence). There are 15 residues in the CDR3. DNA of the CDR3: TGTGCCAGCGGTACAGGGGGCGGAAGGCAAGAGACCCAGTACTTC. It codes for CASGTGGGRQETQYF.

This clone was picked up a small number of times. The chain carries TRBV5-1 and TRBJ1-6, with 7 bases fitting TRBD1. V was clipped by 5 bases and J by 3 bases; unmatched bases: 2. The length of the CDR3 is 14 residues. Looked up from germline, CDR1 is SGHRS and CDR2 is YFSETQ. For the CDR3, the DNA is TGCGCCAGCAGTCGGGACAGCTATAATTCACCCCTCCACTTT. This sequence encodes CASSRDSYNSPLHF. Supplemented by reference TRBV5-1 and TRBJ1-6, the full variable domain reads KAGVTQTPRYLIKTRGQQVTLSCSPISGHRSVSWYQQTPGQGLQFLFEYFSETQRNKGNFPGRFSGRQFSNSRSEMNVSTLELGDSALYLCASSRDSYNSPLHFGNGTRLTVT.

Concerning this clone itself: At one boundary the junction diverges from the germline segment, which might be a read error. The chain joins TRBV12-3 or TRBV12-4 to TRBJ2-7; 12 positions match TRBD1. The CDR3 has 12 residues. The CDR3: CASSYSGTGGFF. CDR3 DNA sequence: TGTGCCAGCAGTTATTCCGGGACAGGGGGCTTCTTC.

J is TRBJ2-5 and V is TRBV6-2 or TRBV6-3; 9 bases match TRBD2. The CDR3 runs to 15 residues. Germline CDR1 MNHEY, CDR2 SVGEGT. After removal of 2 bases from V and 5 bases from J, the junction contained 6 bases not matched to a gene. The CDR3 DNA follows: TGTGCCAGCAGTTACGCCGGGACTAGCATGGAGACCCAGTACTTC. It yields the protein CASSYAGTSMETQYF.

This rearrangement joins TRBV28 to TRBJ1-2; TRBD1 aligns across 9 bases. The CDR3 covers 18 residues. The ends lost 5 bases at V and 4 bases at J; junction bases unmatched: 17. Germline V gives CDR1 MDHEN, CDR2 SYDVKM. The CDR3 bases are TGTGCCAGCAGTACACCCGGGACAGGGAGAGGTCGTATCTATGGCTACACCTTC. It encodes CASSTPGTGRGRIYGYTF.

This rearrangement joins TRBV19 to TRBJ1-2, with 7 bases matching TRBD1. V was clipped by 7 bases and J by 8 bases; unmatched bases: 13. Germline V CDR1 and CDR2: LNHDA, SQIVND (reference sequence). This CDR3 region has 14 residues. The DNA for the CDR3 is TGTGCCAGTACCCCGGGACAGCCGGCGGGCGGCTACACCTTC. Its translation: CASTPGQPAGGYTF.

This chain joins TRBV7-9 and TRBJ2-2; 8 bases match TRBD2. J gave up 1 base and V 2 bases, and 3 bases lay outside the gene matches. Germline V gene lookup returns CDR1 SEHNR and CDR2 FQNEAQ (reference sequence). The CDR3 consists of 16 residues. This CDR3 reads CASSLRLAGNTGELFF. The CDR3 DNA follows: TGTGCCAGCAGCTTAAGGCTAGCGGGGAACACCGGGGAGCTGTTTTTT.

The rearrangement joins TRBV6-5 to TRBJ1-1; the D gene is possibly TRBD1 (6 bases). The CDR3 totals 14 residues. The germline CDR1 and CDR2 sequences are MNHEY and SVGAGI. V shed 2 bases and J shed 3 bases, with 10 bases lying between them. The CDR3 spells CASSYARGYTEAFF. CDR3 coding DNA: TGTGCCAGCAGTTACGCCAGGGGCTACACTGAAGCTTTCTTT.

The count of this clone is one. CDR3 sequence reads: CATSREGRSSYEQYF. CDR3 nucleotide sequence: TGTGCCACCAGCAGAGAGGGGAGGAGCTCCTACGAGCAGTACTTC. The genes are TRBV15 and TRBJ2-7, with TRBD2 as a possible D gene (6 bases). V shed 0 bases and J shed 0 bases, with 9 bases lying between them. This CDR3 comprises 15 residues. Germline V CDR1 and CDR2: LNHNV, YYDKDF (reference sequence).

The rearrangement links TRBV19 to TRBJ2-7, with D uncertain. The CDR3 covers 13 residues. Germline CDR1 and CDR2: LNHDA and SQIVND (reference sequence). V was pared by 3 bases and J by 2 bases, with 8 bases between. In nucleotides, the CDR3 is TGTGCCAGTAGTATGGCCCCAACCTACGAGCAGTACTTC. This codes for CASSMAPTYEQYF.

The chain employs TRBV28 and TRBJ2-7; 8 nucleotides line up with TRBD2. V lost 7 bases and J lost 3; bases outside the gene matches: 2. This CDR3 is built from 12 residues. Germline CDR1 MDHEN, CDR2 SYDVKM. The CDR3 sequence is CASKAGGYEQYF. The CDR3 coding sequence is TGTGCCAGCAAGGCGGGGGGCTACGAGCAGTACTTC. Full variable domain (missing parts from reference TRBV28 and TRBJ2-7): DVKVTQSSRYLVKRTGEKVFLECVQDMDHENMFWYRQDPGLGLRLIYFSYDVKMKEKGDIPEGYSVSREKKERFSLILESASTNQTSMYLCASKAGGYEQYFGPGTRLTVT.

This clone is a singleton in its sample. The CDR3 here is CSASTGVNTEAFF. For the CDR3, the DNA is TGCAGTGCTAGTACAGGGGTGAACACTGAAGCTTTCTTT. J is TRBJ1-1 and V is TRBV20-1; 7 bases are shared with TRBD1. The CDR3 loop spans 13 amino acids. Germline V gives CDR1 DFQATT, CDR2 SNEGSKA (reference sequence). Trimming at V came to 3 bases and at J to 0 bases, leaving 1 base not matched to a gene.

CDR3 amino acids: CASSLVGQTVNYGYTF. The CDR3 nucleotides are TGTGCCAGCAGCTTAGTGGGGCAGACAGTTAACTATGGCTACACCTTC. J is TRBJ1-2 and V is TRBV7-8; possible D gene TRBD1, 5 bases. The length of the CDR3 is 16 residues. V dropped 1 base and J dropped 1 base, with 13 bases sitting between them. Germline CDR1 SGHVS, CDR2 FQNEAQ. Full variable domain (rest looked up from reference TRBV7-8 and TRBJ1-2): GAGVSQSPRYKVAKRGQDVALRCDPISGHVSLFWYQQALGQGPEFLTYFQNEAQLDKSGLPSDRFFAERPEGSVSTLKIQRTQQEDSAVYLCASSLVGQTVNYGYTFGSGTRLTVV.

This clone is a singleton in its sample. The chain recombines TRBV3-1 (or the pseudogene TRBV3-2) with TRBJ1-2; no reliable D call. CDR1 is LGHDT and CDR2 is YNNKEL in the germline V gene (reference sequence). This CDR3 has 13 residues. Trimming stripped 4 bases from V and 8 bases from J, with 14 bases between. The CDR3 loop is CASSPGGRDGYTF. CDR3 nucleotide sequence: TGTGCCAGCAGCCCGGGAGGGCGAGACGGCTACACCTTC.

The chain is built from TRBV4-2 and TRBJ2-3; 7 bases map to TRBD1. The CDR3 is 15 amino acids. With V trimmed by 7 bases and J by 1 base, 8 bases remained unmatched. Looked up from germline, CDR1 is LGHNA and CDR2 is YNFKEQ. The CDR3 spells CASMVTGPGTDTQYF. CDR3 sequence (DNA): TGTGCCAGCATGGTGACAGGGCCGGGCACAGATACGCAGTATTTT.

The chain links TRBV7-2 to TRBJ2-7, with 10 nucleotides matching TRBD1. Germline loops: CDR1 SGHTA, CDR2 FQGNSA. Trimming took 8 bases from V and 3 from J; bases not matched to a gene: 13. The CDR3 loop spans 16 amino acids. The DNA of the CDR3 is TGTGCCAGCGCATCGAGGCCCGGGACAGGGGTCTACGAGCAGTACTTC. It specifies CASASRPGTGVYEQYF.

This clone showed up just a few times. The gene calls are TRBV7-6 and TRBJ2-6; weak D call: TRBD1 (6 bases). The CDR3 is 15 residues long. V lost 5 bases and J 2 bases, leaving 10 bases between the germline ends. Germline V CDR1 and CDR2: SGHVS, FNYEAQ. This CDR3 is CASSPGAAGANVLTF. Here the CDR3 DNA reads TGTGCCAGCAGCCCAGGGGCAGCTGGGGCCAACGTCCTGACTTTC.

This rearrangement joins TRBV7-2 to TRBJ2-5, with TRBD2 identical over 11 bases. With 3 bases clipped from V and 5 bases from J, the junction kept 8 bases outside the gene matches. This CDR3 is 16 amino acids long. Germline lookup yields CDR1 SGHTA and CDR2 FQGNSA. CDR3 protein: CASSFLGSGGAETQYF. Here the CDR3 DNA reads TGTGCCAGCAGCTTTCTAGGTAGCGGGGGGGCGGAGACCCAGTACTTC. Based on the CDR3 plus reference TRBV7-2 and TRBJ2-5, the full variable domain is GAGVSQSPSNKVTEKGKDVELRCDPISGHTALYWYRQSLGQGLEFLIYFQGNSAPDKSGLPSDRFSAERTGGSVSTLTIQRTQQEDSAVYLCASSFLGSGGAETQYFGPGTRLLVL.

This clone has a single count. The chain employs TRBV28 and TRBJ1-5; D call uncertain. Germline V gene data show CDR1 as MDHEN and CDR2 as SYDVKM. The CDR3 is 11 amino acids. V shed 6 bases and J shed 11 bases, with 11 bases lying between them. CDR3 in DNA: TGTGCCAGCAGCCTCCGGGGAGCCCAGCATTTT. As protein: CASSLRGAQHF.

This chain joins TRBV12-3 or TRBV12-4 and TRBJ2-2, with D uncertain. V dropped 0 bases and J dropped 5 bases, with 4 bases sitting between them. CDR3 length: 13 amino acids. CDR3 DNA: TGTGCCAGCAGTTTAGCAGAGACCGGGGAGCTGTTTTTT. This encodes CASSLAETGELFF.